Presented here are 20 T cell receptor beta chains from one specimen sequenced in a study of T cell responses to AZD1222 COVID-19 vaccine. Assay: immunoSEQ multiplex PCR; the TCRdb copy retains only in-frame clones and omits some. The repertoire holds around 100,000 clones, with around 90% as singletons. Sequences were derived from peripheral blood, sampled on day 0 of AZD1222 vaccination. Receptors were obtained from an adult in good health.

The chain employs TRBV3-1 (or the pseudogene TRBV3-2) and TRBJ2-2; D tentatively fits TRBD1 or TRBD2 (5 bases each). This CDR3 comprises 18 residues. Germline values: CDR1 LGHDT, CDR2 YNNKEL (reference sequence). Trimming stripped 4 bases from V and 3 bases from J, with 21 bases between. Written as DNA, the CDR3 is TGTGCCAGCAGCCCCCGAACTTTTGACAGCGGACACACCGGGGAGCTGTTTTTT. Its protein is CASSPRTFDSGHTGELFF.

This chain links TRBV27 with TRBJ1-2; 10 bases match TRBD1. The CDR3 consists of 13 residues. The V segment lost 10 bases and the J segment 8 bases; nucleotides outside the gene matches: 10. Germline values: CDR1 MNHEY, CDR2 SMNVEV (reference sequence). The chain's CDR3 is CATRTGTGVGYTF. CDR3 DNA: TGTGCCACCCGAACCGGGACAGGGGTGGGCTACACCTTC.

The chain carries TRBV27 and TRBJ2-3, with TRBD2 identical over 11 bases. The ends lost 8 bases at V and 3 bases at J; junction bases unmatched: 7. The germline V gene encodes CDR1 MNHEY and CDR2 SMNVEV (reference sequence). CDR3 length: 15 amino acids. DNA for the CDR3: TGTGCCAGCGTCCCTAGCGGGAGGAGGACAGATACGCAGTATTTT. Translating gives CASVPSGRRTDTQYF.

This chain joins TRBV18 and TRBJ1-2; 8 positions match TRBD1. The junction had 10 bases not matched to a gene; V was cut back by 6 bases and J by 4 bases. The length of the CDR3 is 15 residues. Per the germline V gene, CDR1 is KGHSH and CDR2 is LQKENI. For the CDR3, the DNA is TGTGCCAGCTCCCCGGGGGCAGGGGGCATCTATGGCTACACCTTC. Protein: CASSPGAGGIYGYTF.

V usage is TRBV4-2 and J usage is TRBJ2-2, with D perhaps matching TRBD2 (5 bases). V lost 4 bases and J lost 4, with 19 bases in between. There are 17 residues in the CDR3. In germline, CDR1 is LGHNA, CDR2 YNFKEQ. CDR3 region: CASSPEGTPSGTGELFF. Here the CDR3 DNA reads TGTGCCAGCAGCCCAGAGGGTACCCCTTCTGGCACCGGGGAGCTGTTTTTT.

The chain employs TRBV10-3 and TRBJ1-1, with D perhaps matching TRBD1 (5 bases). The CDR3 is 14 residues long. Germline CDR1 reads ENHRY; CDR2 reads SYGVKD. Trimming stripped 6 bases from V and 4 bases from J, with 15 bases between. The CDR3 DNA follows: TGTGCCATCAGGAGGGACTCAGCGGCCACTGAAGCTTTCTTT. Amino acid sequence: CAIRRDSAATEAFF.

The chain employs TRBV6-5 and TRBJ1-1; a weak D match, TRBD1 (5 bases). Trimming removed 6 bases from V and 5 bases from J, with 16 bases in between. There are 14 residues in the CDR3. Germline CDR1 is MNHEY and CDR2 is SVGAGI. CDR3 amino acids: CASSYRILKTEAFF. Here the CDR3 DNA reads TGTGCCAGCAGCTACAGGATACTCAAGACTGAAGCTTTCTTT.

This chain connects TRBV3-1 (or the pseudogene TRBV3-2) to TRBJ2-7; maybe TRBD2 (5 bases). Between the trimmed V and J ends, which lost 3 bases and 5 bases, there was a span of 17 bases. Germline values: CDR1 LGHDT, CDR2 YNNKEL (reference sequence). This CDR3 is built from 15 residues. Written as DNA, the CDR3 is TGTGCCAGCAGCCAGGTTCTCTCAGGAGGCCACGAGCAGTACTTC. Translation: CASSQVLSGGHEQYF.

The chain employs TRBV19 and TRBJ1-5; 11 bases align to TRBD1. Germline V lookup: CDR1 LNHDA, CDR2 SQIVND (reference sequence). The CDR3 is 13 amino acids. After removal of 8 bases from V and 7 bases from J, the junction contained 4 bases not matched to a gene. CDR3: CASSGTGGQPQHF. The CDR3 region has the DNA TGTGCCAGTTCCGGGACAGGGGGGCAGCCCCAGCATTTT.

The chain links TRBV18 to TRBJ1-1; no definite D call. Germline V gene data show CDR1 as KGHSH and CDR2 as LQKENI. CDR3 length equals 13 residues. V was shortened by 4 bases and J by 1 base, with 7 bases between the two germline ends. The CDR3 here is CASSRQENTEAFF. CDR3 nucleotide sequence: TGTGCCAGCTCACGACAAGAGAACACTGAAGCTTTCTTT.

The chain joins TRBV29-1 to TRBJ2-4; 11 bases are shared with TRBD1. V was pared by 5 bases and J by 8 bases, with 8 bases of the junction left unmatched. This CDR3 has 14 amino acids. From germline, CDR1 is SQVTM and CDR2 ANQGSEA. CDR3 in amino acids: CSVSHGQGAHIQYF. In nucleotides, the CDR3 is TGCAGCGTTTCCCACGGACAGGGGGCACACATTCAGTACTTC.

V is TRBV2 and J is TRBJ1-5, with D possibly matching TRBD1 (5 bases). Germline V gene lookup returns CDR1 SNHLY and CDR2 FYNNEI. The CDR3 extends over 14 amino acids. V lost 1 base to trimming and J lost 5 bases, with 9 bases between them. CDR3 region: CASSEVGGDQPQHF. The CDR3 nucleotides are TGTGCCAGCAGTGAAGTGGGGGGGGATCAGCCCCAGCATTTT. The complete variable domain, with remaining parts taken from reference TRBV2 and TRBJ1-5, reads EPEVTQTPSHQVTQMGQEVILRCVPISNHLYFYWYRQILGQKVEFLVSFYNNEISEKSEIFDDQFSVERPDGSNFTLKIRSTKLEDSAMYFCASSEVGGDQPQHFGDGTRLSIL.

V and J are TRBV7-3 and TRBJ2-1, with 16 positions matching TRBD2. The V gene end was trimmed by 0 bases and the J gene end by 0 bases; junction bases not matched to a gene: 5. In germline, CDR1 is SGHTA, CDR2 FQGTGA. The CDR3 extends over 20 amino acids. CDR3 amino acids: CASSLTGTSGRASSYNEQFF. DNA of the CDR3: TGTGCCAGCAGCTTAACGGGGACTAGCGGGAGGGCTAGCTCCTACAATGAGCAGTTCTTC.

This chain links TRBV18 with TRBJ2-2, with D possibly being TRBD2 (5 bases). The germline gives CDR1 KGHSH, CDR2 LQKENI. V was clipped by 5 bases and J by 2 bases, with 15 bases between them. This CDR3 has 16 residues. CDR3 residues: CASSIRIAKNTGELFF. CDR3 DNA sequence: TGTGCCAGCTCAATACGGATAGCGAAAAACACCGGGGAGCTGTTTTTT.

The J gene is TRBJ2-1, the V gene TRBV7-6, with D possibly being TRBD1 or TRBD2 (5 bases each). Germline V gene data show CDR1 as SGHVS and CDR2 as FNYEAQ. The CDR3 length is 15 residues. The V end was cut by 3 bases, the J end by 4 bases, with 13 bases between. In DNA, the CDR3 is TGTGCCAGCAGCTTCGGGACCACACGATACAATGAGCAGTTCTTC. As protein: CASSFGTTRYNEQFF.

The chain has TRBV5-6 and TRBJ2-7, with 8 bases aligning to TRBD1. Germline-derived CDR1 and CDR2 are SGHDT and YYEEEE. The CDR3 covers 15 residues. V lost 0 bases to trimming and J lost 6 bases; unmatched junction nucleotides: 8. CDR3: CASSLGMDRAPEQYF. The CDR3 DNA follows: TGTGCCAGCAGCTTGGGGATGGACAGGGCGCCCGAGCAGTACTTC.

The rearrangement uses TRBV9 and TRBJ2-3, with D hard to call. Between the trimmed V and J ends, which lost 6 bases and 4 bases, there was a span of 12 bases. There are 13 residues in the CDR3. Germline V gene sequence: CDR1 SGDLS, CDR2 YYNGEE. CDR3 in amino acids: CASTPTSADTQYF. In nucleotides, the CDR3 is TGTGCCAGCACCCCCACTTCAGCAGATACGCAGTATTTT.

This chain joins TRBV28 and TRBJ1-4; D uncertain. This CDR3 has 15 amino acids. V was cut by 2 bases and J by 0 bases, with 7 bases left in between. CDR1 is MDHEN, CDR2 SYDVKM, per germline. The CDR3 nucleotides are TGTGCCAGCAGTTTAGCTGATGCAACTAATGAAAAACTGTTTTTT. This translates into CASSLADATNEKLFF.

V usage is TRBV5-4 and J usage is TRBJ2-3, with D perhaps given as TRBD1 or TRBD2 (5 bases each). The CDR3 consists of 13 residues. Germline CDR1 reads SGHNT; CDR2 reads YYREEE (reference sequence). V lost 4 bases, J lost 4 bases, and 10 bases lay in between. CDR3 sequence: CASSRDGPDTQYF. The CDR3, as DNA: TGTGCCAGCAGCCGGGACGGACCAGATACGCAGTATTTT.

Comments on this clone: The limits of the CDR3 on the DNA are not certain, so only TCRdb's listed CDR3 is given. The chain combines TRBV12-2 with TRBJ2-2; the table names TRBD2, a call not compared with the DNA. TRBV12-2 is recorded as a pseudogene. The CDR3 length equals 19 residues, ends included. CDR3 sequence: CASRSHHWASGIQSGELFF.